The 11 T cell receptor beta chains listed next were all sequenced from one sample in a study of control samples from healthy donors and cancer patients. TCRdb's table, derived via immunoSEQ multiplex PCR, lists solely in-frame clones and lacks some. The data contain 95,000 to 100,000 clones, around 89% of them seen just once; the ten biggest clones take up under 10%. Sequencing used blood. The receptors originated from a young man in good health.

This chain links TRBV14 with TRBJ1-6, with D perhaps TRBD1 (6 bases). Per the germline V gene, CDR1 is SGHDN and CDR2 is FVKESK. This CDR3 contains 15 residues. Trimming stripped 0 bases from V and 16 bases from J, with 19 bases between. CDR3 DNA: TGTGCCAGCAGCCAAGAAATCCGGACAGACACTATTCTCCACTTT. This gives the protein CASSQEIRTDTILHF.

The chain has TRBV7-9 and TRBJ2-2, with D perhaps being TRBD1 or TRBD2 (5 bases each). The CDR3 is 17 amino acids. V gave up 5 bases and J gave up 6 bases, with 22 bases separating them. Germline CDR1 is SEHNR and CDR2 is FQNEAQ (reference sequence). CDR3 protein: CASSRNWGPASAGELFF. In nucleotides, the CDR3 is TGTGCCAGCAGCAGGAACTGGGGACCAGCGAGTGCCGGGGAGCTGTTTTTT.

This chain connects TRBV27 to TRBJ2-5; 8 positions agree with TRBD1. CDR1 is MNHEY, CDR2 SMNVEV, per germline (reference sequence). V lost 7 bases, J lost 4 bases, and 5 bases stayed unmatched. This CDR3 region has 13 residues. Written as DNA, the CDR3 is TGTGCCAGCAAGGTCGGACAGGGAGAGACCCAGTACTTC. This gives the protein CASKVGQGETQYF.

The rearrangement links TRBV28 to TRBJ1-5; D call uncertain. Germline CDR1 is MDHEN and CDR2 is SYDVKM. This CDR3 is 14 amino acids long. Deletions cut 5 bases from V and 8 bases from J, with 16 bases between. The CDR3 DNA sequence: TGTGCCAGCAGTCTAGGATCTCCTGGGAAGCCCCAGCATTTT. Its protein is CASSLGSPGKPQHF.

The chain's CDR3 is CASRGIGTGELGYTF. Written as DNA, the CDR3 is TGTGCCAGCAGGGGAATCGGGACAGGGGAACTTGGTTACACCTTC. The chain has TRBV27 and TRBJ1-2, with 10 bases lining up with TRBD1. This CDR3 has 15 residues. Germline V CDR1 and CDR2: MNHEY, SMNVEV (reference sequence). The J segment lost 11 bases and the V segment lost 6 bases, leaving 15 bases of the junction unmatched.

The genes are TRBV27 and TRBJ1-2, with 7 bases lining up with TRBD1. Germline CDR1 MNHEY, CDR2 SMNVEV (reference sequence). V gave up 5 bases and J gave up 4 bases; unmatched junction bases: 4. The CDR3 is 13 amino acids. CDR3 residues: CASSNRGIYGYTF. CDR3 bases: TGTGCCAGCAGTAACAGGGGAATCTATGGCTACACCTTC.

The chain recombines TRBV5-1 with TRBJ1-2; D gene uncertain. The V end lost 3 bases, the J end lost 6 bases, and 12 bases lay between the germline ends. Germline V gives CDR1 SGHRS, CDR2 YFSETQ. This CDR3 is 13 amino acids long. CDR3 loop: CASSSNERDGYTF. In nucleotides, the CDR3 is TGCGCCAGCAGCTCTAACGAGAGAGATGGCTACACCTTC.

The chain combines TRBV28 with TRBJ2-7; 8 nucleotides match TRBD1. The germline CDR1 and CDR2 sequences are MDHEN and SYDVKM. The J segment lost 4 bases and the V segment lost 6 bases, leaving 8 bases of the junction unmatched. There are 14 residues in the CDR3. This chain's CDR3 is CASSTDRGPYEQYF. The DNA for the CDR3 is TGTGCCAGCAGCACAGACAGGGGTCCTTACGAGCAGTACTTC.

This clone was found a few times. This chain joins TRBV12-5 and TRBJ1-2, with 9 bases that match TRBD1. Unmatched junction bases numbered 7, after V lost 7 bases and J lost 4 bases. CDR1 and CDR2 from the germline V gene are LGHNT and FRNRAP. The CDR3 is made up of 14 amino acids. Here the CDR3 reads CASARQGESYGYTF. The CDR3 DNA is TGTGCTAGTGCGAGACAGGGGGAGAGCTATGGCTACACCTTC.

The chain has TRBV24-1 and TRBJ1-5; D is uncertain. The V end was cut by 3 bases, the J end by 5 bases, with 7 bases between. Germline V gene sequence: CDR1 KGHDR, CDR2 SFDVKD. The CDR3 contains 13 residues. CDR3 DNA: TGTGCCACCAGTGATACCAATTATCAGCCCCAGCATTTT. Encoded protein: CATSDTNYQPQHF.

The chain recombines TRBV3-1 (or the pseudogene TRBV3-2) with TRBJ1-6; no clear D. Per the germline V gene, CDR1 is LGHDT and CDR2 is YNNKEL (reference sequence). The CDR3 loop spans 14 amino acids. The V end was cut by 2 bases, the J end by 9 bases, with 11 bases between. As DNA, the CDR3 is TGTGCCAGCAGCCAACGAGGGATCAGTTCACCCCTCCACTTT. Its protein is CASSQRGISSPLHF.